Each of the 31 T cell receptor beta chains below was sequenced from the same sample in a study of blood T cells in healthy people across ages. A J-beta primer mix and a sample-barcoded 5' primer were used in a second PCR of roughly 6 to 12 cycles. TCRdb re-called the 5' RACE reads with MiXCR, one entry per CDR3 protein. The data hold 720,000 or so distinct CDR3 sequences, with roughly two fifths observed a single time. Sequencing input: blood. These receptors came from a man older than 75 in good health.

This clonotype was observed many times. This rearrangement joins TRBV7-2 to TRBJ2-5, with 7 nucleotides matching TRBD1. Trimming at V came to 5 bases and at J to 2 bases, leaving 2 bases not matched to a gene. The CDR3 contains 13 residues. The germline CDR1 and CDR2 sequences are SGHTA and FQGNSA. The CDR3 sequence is CASSKGQQETQYF. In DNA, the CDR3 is TGTGCCAGCAGCAAGGGACAGCAAGAGACCCAGTACTTC.

The CDR3 is CASSYSGSGTSTDTQYF. The CDR3 nucleotides are TGTGCCAGCAGTTACTCCGGGTCCGGGACCTCAACGGATACGCAGTATTTT. This sequence joins TRBV6-5 and TRBJ2-3; possibly TRBD1 or TRBD2 for D (5 bases each). CDR1 and CDR2 (germline): MNHEY, SVGAGI. V was shortened by 0 bases and J by 6 bases, with 19 bases between the two germline ends. CDR3 length equals 17 residues.

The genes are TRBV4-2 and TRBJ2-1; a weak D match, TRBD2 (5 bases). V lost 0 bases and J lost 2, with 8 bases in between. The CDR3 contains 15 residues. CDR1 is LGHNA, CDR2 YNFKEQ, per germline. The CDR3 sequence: CASSQEGSPYNEQFF. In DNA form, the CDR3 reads TGTGCCAGCAGCCAAGAAGGGAGCCCCTACAATGAGCAGTTCTTC.

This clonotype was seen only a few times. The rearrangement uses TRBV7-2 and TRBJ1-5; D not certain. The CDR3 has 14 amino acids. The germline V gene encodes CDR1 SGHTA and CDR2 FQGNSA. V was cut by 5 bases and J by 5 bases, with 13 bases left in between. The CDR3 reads CASSPSRGDQPQHF. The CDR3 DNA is TGTGCCAGCAGCCCTTCACGGGGTGATCAGCCCCAGCATTTT.

The CDR3 region is CASTPWTGYNEQFF. CDR3 nucleotide sequence: TGTGCCAGCACCCCTTGGACAGGATACAATGAGCAGTTCTTC. V gene TRBV6-2 or TRBV6-3 combines with J gene TRBJ2-1; 7 bases map to TRBD1. V gave up 7 bases and J gave up 4 bases; unmatched junction bases: 7. CDR1 MNHEY and CDR2 SVGEGT come from the germline V gene. The CDR3 is made up of 14 amino acids.

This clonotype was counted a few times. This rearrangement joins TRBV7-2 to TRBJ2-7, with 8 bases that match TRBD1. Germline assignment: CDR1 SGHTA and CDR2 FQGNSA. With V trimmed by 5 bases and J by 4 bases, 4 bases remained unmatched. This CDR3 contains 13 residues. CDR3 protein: CASSQGQEYEQYF. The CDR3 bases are TGTGCCAGCAGCCAGGGACAGGAATACGAGCAGTACTTC.

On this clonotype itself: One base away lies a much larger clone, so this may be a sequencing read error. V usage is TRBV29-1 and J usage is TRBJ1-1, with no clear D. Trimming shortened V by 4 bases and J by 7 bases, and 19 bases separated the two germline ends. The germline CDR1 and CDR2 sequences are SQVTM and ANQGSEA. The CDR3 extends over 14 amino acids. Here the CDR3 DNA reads TGCAGCGTTGTCGTTAGTGTTAGAAGGGTTGAAGCTTTCTTT. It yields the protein CSVVVSVRRVEAFF.

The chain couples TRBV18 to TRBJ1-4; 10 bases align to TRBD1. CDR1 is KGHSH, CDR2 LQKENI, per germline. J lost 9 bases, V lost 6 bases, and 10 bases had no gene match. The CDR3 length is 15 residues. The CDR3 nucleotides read TGTGCCAGCTCGCCTACGGGACAGGGGAGGCAAAAACTGTTTTTT. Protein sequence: CASSPTGQGRQKLFF.

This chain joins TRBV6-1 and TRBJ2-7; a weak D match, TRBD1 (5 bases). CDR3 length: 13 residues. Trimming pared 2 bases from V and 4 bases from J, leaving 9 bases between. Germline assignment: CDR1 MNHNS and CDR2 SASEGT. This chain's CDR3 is CASSEQQEYEQYF. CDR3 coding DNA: TGTGCCAGCAGTGAACAACAGGAGTACGAGCAGTACTTC.

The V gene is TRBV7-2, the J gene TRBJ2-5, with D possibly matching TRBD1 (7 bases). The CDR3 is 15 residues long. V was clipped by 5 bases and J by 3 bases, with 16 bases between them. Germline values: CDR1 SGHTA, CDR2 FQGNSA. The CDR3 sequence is CASSARRDRKETQYF. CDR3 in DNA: TGTGCCAGCAGCGCTAGGCGGGACAGAAAAGAGACCCAGTACTTC.

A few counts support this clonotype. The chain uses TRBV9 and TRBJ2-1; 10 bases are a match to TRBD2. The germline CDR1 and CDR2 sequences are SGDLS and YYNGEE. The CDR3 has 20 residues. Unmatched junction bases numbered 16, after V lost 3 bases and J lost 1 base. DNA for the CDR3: TGTGCCAGCAGCGCAGAACCGGGACTAGCGCCGTATAGATCCTACAATGAGCAGTTCTTC. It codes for CASSAEPGLAPYRSYNEQFF. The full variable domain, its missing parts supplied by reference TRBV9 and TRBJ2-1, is DSGVTQTPKHLITATGQRVTLRCSPRSGDLSVYWYQQSLDQGLQFLIQYYNGEERAKGNILERFSAQQFPDLHSELNLSSLELGDSALYFCASSAEPGLAPYRSYNEQFFGPGTRLTVL.

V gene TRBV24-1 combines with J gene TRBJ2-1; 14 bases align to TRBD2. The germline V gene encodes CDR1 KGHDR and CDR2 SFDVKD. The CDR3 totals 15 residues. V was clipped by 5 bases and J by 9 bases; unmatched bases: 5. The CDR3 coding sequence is TGTGCCACCAGTGCGACTAGCGGGGGGGCCTCTGAGCAGTTCTTC. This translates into CATSATSGGASEQFF.

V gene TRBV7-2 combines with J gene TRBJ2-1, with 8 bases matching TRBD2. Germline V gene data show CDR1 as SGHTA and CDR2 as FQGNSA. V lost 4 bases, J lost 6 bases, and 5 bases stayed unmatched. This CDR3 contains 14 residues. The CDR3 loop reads CASSSPGLVNEQFF. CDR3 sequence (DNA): TGTGCCAGCAGCTCCCCGGGACTAGTCAATGAGCAGTTCTTC.

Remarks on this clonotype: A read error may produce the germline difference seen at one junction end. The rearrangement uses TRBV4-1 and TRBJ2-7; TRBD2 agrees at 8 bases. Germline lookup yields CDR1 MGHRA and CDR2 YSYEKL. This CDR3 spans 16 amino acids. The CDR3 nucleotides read TGCGCCAGCCGCCAATTATCCGGGACTAGGTACTACGAGCAGTACTTC. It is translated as CASRQLSGTRYYEQYF.

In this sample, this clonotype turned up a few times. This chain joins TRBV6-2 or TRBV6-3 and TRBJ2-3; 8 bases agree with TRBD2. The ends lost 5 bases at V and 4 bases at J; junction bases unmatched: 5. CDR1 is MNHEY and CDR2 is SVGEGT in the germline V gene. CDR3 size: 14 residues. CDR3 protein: CASSQAGGADTQYF. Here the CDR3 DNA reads TGTGCCAGCAGTCAAGCCGGGGGGGCAGATACGCAGTATTTT.

The CDR3, as DNA: TGTGCCAGCAGTTTCCCTTCCCAGAGGAGCACAGATACGCAGTATTTT. The encoded protein is CASSFPSQRSTDTQYF. This rearrangement joins TRBV6-1 to TRBJ2-3; D is uncertain. Germline V gene sequence: CDR1 MNHNS, CDR2 SASEGT. The length of the CDR3 is 16 residues. V lost 5 bases and J 0 bases, leaving 15 bases between the germline ends.

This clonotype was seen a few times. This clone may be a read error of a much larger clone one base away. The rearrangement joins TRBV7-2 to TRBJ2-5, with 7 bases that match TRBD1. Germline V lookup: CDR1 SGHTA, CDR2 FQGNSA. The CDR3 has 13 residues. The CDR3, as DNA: TGTGCCAGCAGCCCGGACAGGAAAGAGGCCCAGTACTTC. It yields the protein CASSPDRKEAQYF.

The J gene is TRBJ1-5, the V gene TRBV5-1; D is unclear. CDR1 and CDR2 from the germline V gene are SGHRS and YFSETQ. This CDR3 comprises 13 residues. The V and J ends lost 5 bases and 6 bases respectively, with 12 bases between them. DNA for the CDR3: TGCGCCAGCAGTGTAGAACACGGTCAGCCCCAGCATTTT. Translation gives CASSVEHGQPQHF.

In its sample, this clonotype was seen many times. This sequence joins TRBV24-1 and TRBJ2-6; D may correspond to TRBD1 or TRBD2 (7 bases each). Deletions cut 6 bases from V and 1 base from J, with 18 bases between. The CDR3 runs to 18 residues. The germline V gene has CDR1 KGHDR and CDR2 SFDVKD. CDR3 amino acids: CATSTNAGGASGANVLTF. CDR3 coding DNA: TGTGCCACCAGTACCAACGCAGGGGGGGCTTCTGGGGCCAACGTCCTGACTTTC.

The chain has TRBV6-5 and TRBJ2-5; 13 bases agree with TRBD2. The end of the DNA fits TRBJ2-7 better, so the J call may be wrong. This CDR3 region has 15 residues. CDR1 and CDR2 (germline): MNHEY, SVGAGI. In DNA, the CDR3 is TGTGCCAGCAAAAAGGGACTAGCGGGACCCTACGAGCAGTACTTC. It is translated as CASKKGLAGPYEQYF.

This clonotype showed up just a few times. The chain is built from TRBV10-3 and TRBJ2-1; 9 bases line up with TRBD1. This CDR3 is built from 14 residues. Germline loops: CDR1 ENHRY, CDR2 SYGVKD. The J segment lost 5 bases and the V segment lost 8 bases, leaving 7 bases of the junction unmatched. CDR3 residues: CAIQGTGSNNEQFF. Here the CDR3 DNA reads TGTGCCATCCAAGGGACAGGGTCAAACAATGAGCAGTTCTTC.

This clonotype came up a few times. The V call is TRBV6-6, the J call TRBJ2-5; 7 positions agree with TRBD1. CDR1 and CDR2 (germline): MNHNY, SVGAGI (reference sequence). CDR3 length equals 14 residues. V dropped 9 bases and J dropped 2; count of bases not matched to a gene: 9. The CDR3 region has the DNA TGTGCCAGTAGACAGGGCCCTTTACAAGAGACCCAGTACTTC. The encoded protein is CASRQGPLQETQYF.

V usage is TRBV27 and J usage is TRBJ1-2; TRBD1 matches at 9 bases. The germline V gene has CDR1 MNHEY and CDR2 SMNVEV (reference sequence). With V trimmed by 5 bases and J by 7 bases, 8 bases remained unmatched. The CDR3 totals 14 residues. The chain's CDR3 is CASSPPGQGSGYTF. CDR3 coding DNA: TGTGCCAGCAGTCCGCCGGGACAGGGAAGTGGCTACACCTTC.

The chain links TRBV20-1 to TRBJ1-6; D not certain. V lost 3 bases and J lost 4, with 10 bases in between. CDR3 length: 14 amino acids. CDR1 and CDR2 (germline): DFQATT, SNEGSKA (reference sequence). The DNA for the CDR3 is TGCAGTGCTAGCCCGGGTCTGTATAATTCACCCCTCCACTTT. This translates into CSASPGLYNSPLHF.

In DNA, the CDR3 is TGTGCCAGCAGTTTATCGACGGCGGGAGGCCCCTATGAGCAGTTCTTC. Its protein product is CASSLSTAGGPYEQFF. The chain uses TRBV27 and TRBJ2-1, with 8 bases that match TRBD2. This CDR3 is 16 amino acids long. Germline CDR1 reads MNHEY; CDR2 reads SMNVEV (reference sequence). With V trimmed by 0 bases and J by 8 bases, 9 bases remained unmatched.

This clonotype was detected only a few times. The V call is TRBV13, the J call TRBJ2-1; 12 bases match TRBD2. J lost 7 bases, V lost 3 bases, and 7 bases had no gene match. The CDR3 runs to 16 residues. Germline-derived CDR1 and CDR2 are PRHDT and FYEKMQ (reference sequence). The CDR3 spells CASSFLTSGGRNEQFF. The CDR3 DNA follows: TGTGCCAGCAGCTTCTTGACTAGCGGGGGACGAAATGAGCAGTTCTTC.

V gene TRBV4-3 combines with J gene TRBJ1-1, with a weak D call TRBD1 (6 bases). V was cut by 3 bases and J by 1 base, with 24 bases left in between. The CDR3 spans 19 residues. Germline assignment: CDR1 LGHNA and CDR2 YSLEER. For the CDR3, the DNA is TGCGCCAGCAGCCAGGTAGGACAAAGGTGGGACAAAAAGAACACTGAAGCTTTCTTT. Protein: CASSQVGQRWDKKNTEAFF.

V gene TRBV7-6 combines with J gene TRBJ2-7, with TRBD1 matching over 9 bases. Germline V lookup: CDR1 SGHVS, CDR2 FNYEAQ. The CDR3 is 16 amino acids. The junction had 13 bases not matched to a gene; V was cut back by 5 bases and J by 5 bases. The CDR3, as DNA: TGTGCCAGCAGCCAAACTACCGGGACAGGGATCAACGAGCAGTACTTC. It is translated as CASSQTTGTGINEQYF. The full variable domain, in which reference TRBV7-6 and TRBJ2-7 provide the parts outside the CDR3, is GAGVSQSPRYKVTKRGQDVALRCDPISGHVSLYWYRQALGQGPEFLTYFNYEAQQDKSGLPNDRFSAERPEGSISTLTIQRTEQRDSAMYRCASSQTTGTGINEQYFGPGTRLTVT.

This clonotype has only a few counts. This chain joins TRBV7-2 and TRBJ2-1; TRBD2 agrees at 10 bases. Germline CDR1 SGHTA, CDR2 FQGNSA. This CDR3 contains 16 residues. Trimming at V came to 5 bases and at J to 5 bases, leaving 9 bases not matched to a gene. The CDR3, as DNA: TGTGCCAGCAGCCCACTCACTAGCGGGATCAACAATGAGCAGTTCTTC. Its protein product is CASSPLTSGINNEQFF.

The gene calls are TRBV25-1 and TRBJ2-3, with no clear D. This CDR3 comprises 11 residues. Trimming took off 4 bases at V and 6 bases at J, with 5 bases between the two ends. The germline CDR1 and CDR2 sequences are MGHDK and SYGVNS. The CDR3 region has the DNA TGTGCCAGCAGTGCTCACGATACGCAGTATTTT. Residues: CASSAHDTQYF. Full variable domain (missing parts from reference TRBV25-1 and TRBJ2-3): EADIYQTPRYLVIGTGKKITLECSQTMGHDKMYWYQQDPGMELHLIHYSYGVNSTEKGDLSSESTVSRIRTEHFPLTLESARPSHTSQYLCASSAHDTQYFGPGTRLTVL.

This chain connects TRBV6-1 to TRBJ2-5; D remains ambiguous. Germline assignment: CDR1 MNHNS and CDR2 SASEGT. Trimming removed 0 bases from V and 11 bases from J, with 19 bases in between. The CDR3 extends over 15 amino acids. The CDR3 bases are TGTGCCAGCAGTGAAGCGCATGGTGTAGGGAATGAGCAGTACTTC. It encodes CASSEAHGVGNEQYF.